Below, 2 T cell receptor beta chains from the same sample are listed, as sequenced in a study of blood T cell repertoires in COVID-19. This table comes from immunoSEQ multiplex PCR, and its TCRdb copy is limited to in-frame clones, with some not included. Of around 260,000 clones in the sample, about 89% were seen once. Sequencing used peripheral blood. The receptors here all came from a woman aged 40 to 50 who had recovered from COVID-19.

The chain has TRBV7-9 and TRBJ1-1; D remains ambiguous. The CDR3 runs 15 residues. V lost 2 bases and J lost 4, with 14 bases in between. Germline V CDR1 and CDR2: SEHNR, FQNEAQ (reference sequence). CDR3 loop: CASSLIRGVSTEAFF. The CDR3, as DNA: TGTGCCAGCAGCTTAATCCGGGGAGTTAGCACTGAAGCTTTCTTT.

The chain recombines TRBV2 with TRBJ2-5; 12 nucleotides align to TRBD2. The CDR3 extends over 14 amino acids. Germline loops: CDR1 SNHLY, CDR2 FYNNEI. The V and J ends lost 6 bases and 5 bases, in that order; junction bases with no gene match: 4. The CDR3 coding sequence is TGTGCCAGCAGGCCTGGGACTAGCGGGGAGACCCAGTACTTC. This sequence encodes CASRPGTSGETQYF.